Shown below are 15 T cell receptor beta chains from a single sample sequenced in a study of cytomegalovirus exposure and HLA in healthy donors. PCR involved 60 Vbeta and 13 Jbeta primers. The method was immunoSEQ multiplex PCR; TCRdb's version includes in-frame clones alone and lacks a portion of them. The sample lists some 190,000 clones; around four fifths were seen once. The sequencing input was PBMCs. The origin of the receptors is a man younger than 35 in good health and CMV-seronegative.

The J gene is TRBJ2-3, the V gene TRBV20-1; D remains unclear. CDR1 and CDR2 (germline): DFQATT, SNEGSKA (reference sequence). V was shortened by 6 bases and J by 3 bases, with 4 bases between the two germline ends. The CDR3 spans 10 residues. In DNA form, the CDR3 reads TGCAGTGCCTCGACAGATACGCAGTATTTT. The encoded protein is CSASTDTQYF.

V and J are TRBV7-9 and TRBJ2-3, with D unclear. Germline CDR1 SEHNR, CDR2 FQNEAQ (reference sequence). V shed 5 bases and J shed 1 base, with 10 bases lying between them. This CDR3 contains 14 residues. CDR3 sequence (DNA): TGTGCCAGCAGCCAACGACGGGGCACAGATACGCAGTATTTT. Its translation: CASSQRRGTDTQYF. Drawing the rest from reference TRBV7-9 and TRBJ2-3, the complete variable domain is DTGVSQNPRHKITKRGQNVTFRCDPISEHNRLYWYRQTLGQGPEFLTYFQNEAQLEKSRLLSDRFSAERPKGSFSTLEIQRTEQGDSAMYLCASSQRRGTDTQYFGPGTRLTVL.

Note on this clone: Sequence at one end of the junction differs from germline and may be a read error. As DNA, the CDR3 is TGTTCCAGCAGCTTAGGTTCGGGGGTGGGAGTTGGTGGGGCCAACGTCCTGACTTTC. Translated: CSSSLGSGVGVGGANVLTF. The chain links TRBV7-9 to TRBJ2-6, with D perhaps TRBD2 (6 bases). Germline-derived CDR1 and CDR2 are SEHNR and FQNEAQ (reference sequence). The CDR3 contains 19 residues.

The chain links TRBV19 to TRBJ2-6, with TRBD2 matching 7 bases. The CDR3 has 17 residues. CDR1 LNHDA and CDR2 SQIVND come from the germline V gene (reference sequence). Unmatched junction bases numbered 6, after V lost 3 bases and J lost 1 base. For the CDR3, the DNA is TGTGCCAGTAGTATTTTCGCGCGGGGGTCTGGGGCCAACGTCCTGACTTTC. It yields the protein CASSIFARGSGANVLTF.

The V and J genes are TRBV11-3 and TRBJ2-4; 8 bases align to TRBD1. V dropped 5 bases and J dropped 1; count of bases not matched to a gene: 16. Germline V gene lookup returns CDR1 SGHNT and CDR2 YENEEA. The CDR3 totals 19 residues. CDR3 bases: TGTGCCAGCAGCCCCTCGGACAGGGACACGGTCTACGCCAAAAACATTCAGTACTTC. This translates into CASSPSDRDTVYAKNIQYF.

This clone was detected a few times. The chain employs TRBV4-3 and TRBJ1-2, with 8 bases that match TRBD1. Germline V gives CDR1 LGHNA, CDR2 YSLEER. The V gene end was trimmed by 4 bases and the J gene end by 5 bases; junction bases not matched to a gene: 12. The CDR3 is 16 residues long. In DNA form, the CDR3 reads TGCGCCAGCAGCCCCTATGGGGGACAGGCGCCTTATGGCTACACCTTC. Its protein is CASSPYGGQAPYGYTF.

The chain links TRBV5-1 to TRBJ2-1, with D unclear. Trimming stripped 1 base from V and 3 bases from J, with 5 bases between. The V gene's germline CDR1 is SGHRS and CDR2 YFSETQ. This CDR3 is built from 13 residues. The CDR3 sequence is CASSLRNYNEQFF. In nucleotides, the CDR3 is TGCGCCAGCAGCTTGCGTAACTACAATGAGCAGTTCTTC.

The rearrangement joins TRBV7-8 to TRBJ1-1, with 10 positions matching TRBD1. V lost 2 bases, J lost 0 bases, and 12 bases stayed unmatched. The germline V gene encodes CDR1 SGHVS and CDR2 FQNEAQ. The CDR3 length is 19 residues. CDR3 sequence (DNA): TGTGCCAGCAGCTTACGCCAGACAGGGGGCCTTGTAATGAACACTGAAGCTTTCTTT. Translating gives CASSLRQTGGLVMNTEAFF.

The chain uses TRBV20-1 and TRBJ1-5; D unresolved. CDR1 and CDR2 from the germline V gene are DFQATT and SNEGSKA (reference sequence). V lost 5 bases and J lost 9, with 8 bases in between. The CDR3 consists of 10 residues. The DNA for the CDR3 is TGCAGTGCTGGAGGAGGGCCCCAGCATTTT. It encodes CSAGGGPQHF.

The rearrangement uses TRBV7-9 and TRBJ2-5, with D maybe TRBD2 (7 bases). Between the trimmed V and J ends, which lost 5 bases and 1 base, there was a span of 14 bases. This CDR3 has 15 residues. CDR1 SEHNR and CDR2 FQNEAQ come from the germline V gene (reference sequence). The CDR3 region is CASSPRGGRQETQYF. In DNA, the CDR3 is TGTGCCAGCAGCCCAAGGGGGGGCCGCCAAGAGACCCAGTACTTC.

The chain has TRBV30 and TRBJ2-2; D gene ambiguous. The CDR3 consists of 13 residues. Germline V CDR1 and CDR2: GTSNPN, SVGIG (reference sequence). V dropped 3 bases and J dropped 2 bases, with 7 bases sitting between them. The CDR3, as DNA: TGTGCCTGGAGACCGAGTAACACCGGGGAGCTGTTTTTT. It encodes CAWRPSNTGELFF.

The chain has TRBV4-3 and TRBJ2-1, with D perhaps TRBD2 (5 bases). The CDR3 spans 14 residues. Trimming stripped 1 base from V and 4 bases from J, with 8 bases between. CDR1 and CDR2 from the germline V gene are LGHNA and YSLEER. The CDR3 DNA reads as TGCGCCAGCAGCCAAGTGAGCGGTTACAATGAGCAGTTCTTC. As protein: CASSQVSGYNEQFF.

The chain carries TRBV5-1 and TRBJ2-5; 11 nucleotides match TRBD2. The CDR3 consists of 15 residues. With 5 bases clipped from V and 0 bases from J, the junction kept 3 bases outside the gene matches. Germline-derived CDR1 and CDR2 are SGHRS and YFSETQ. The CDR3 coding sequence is TGCGCCAGCAGAAAGGGACTAGCGGACCAAGAGACCCAGTACTTC. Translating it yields CASRKGLADQETQYF.

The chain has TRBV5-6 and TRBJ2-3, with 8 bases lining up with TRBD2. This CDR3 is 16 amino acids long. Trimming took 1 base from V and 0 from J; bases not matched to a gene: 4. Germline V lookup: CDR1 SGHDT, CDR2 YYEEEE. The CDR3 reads CASSLRERGSTDTQYF. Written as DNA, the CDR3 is TGTGCCAGCAGCTTGAGGGAGCGGGGGAGCACAGATACGCAGTATTTT.

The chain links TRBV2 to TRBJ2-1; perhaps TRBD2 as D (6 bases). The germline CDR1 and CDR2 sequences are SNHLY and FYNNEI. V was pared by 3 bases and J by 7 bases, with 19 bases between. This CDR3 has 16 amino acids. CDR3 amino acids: CASSDVRGTFSNEQFF. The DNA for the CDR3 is TGTGCCAGCAGTGACGTCCGGGGGACTTTTAGTAATGAGCAGTTCTTC. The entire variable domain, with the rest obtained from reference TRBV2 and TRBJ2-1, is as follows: EPEVTQTPSHQVTQMGQEVILRCVPISNHLYFYWYRQILGQKVEFLVSFYNNEISEKSEIFDDQFSVERPDGSNFTLKIRSTKLEDSAMYFCASSDVRGTFSNEQFFGPGTRLTVL.